This T cell receptor beta chain was profiled in a study of vaccination and CD4 T cells after COVID-19. Treatment reported: approximately 10-day PBMC culture with coronavirus spike peptide pools or control peptides (ViraFEST assay). ViraFEST grew antigen-specific T cells using peptide pools, then sequenced TCRs. Germline values: CDR1 GTSNPN, CDR2 SVGIG (reference sequence). CDR3 length: 14 residues. After removal of 4 bases from V and 4 bases from J, the junction contained 4 bases not matched to a gene. Regarding this clonotype: What it binds is unknown.

Cultured CD4+ T cells had their DNA profiled by the Oncomine TCR Beta short-read assay. Scientists extracted genomic DNA from CD4+ T cells grown in culture. TCRdb re-called the PCR reads through MiXCR, storing one row per CDR3 protein. The data contain around 4,200 distinct CDR3 sequences, about 50% of them singletons. The source of this sequence is a human donor who had recovered from COVID-19. The rearrangement joins TRBV30 to TRBJ2-5, with 12 bases matching TRBD2. Source material: CD4+ T cells from blood, cultured in vitro. DNA for the CDR3: TGTGCCTGGACTGGACTAGCGGGATCAGAGACCCAGTACTTC. This codes for CAWTGLAGSETQYF.